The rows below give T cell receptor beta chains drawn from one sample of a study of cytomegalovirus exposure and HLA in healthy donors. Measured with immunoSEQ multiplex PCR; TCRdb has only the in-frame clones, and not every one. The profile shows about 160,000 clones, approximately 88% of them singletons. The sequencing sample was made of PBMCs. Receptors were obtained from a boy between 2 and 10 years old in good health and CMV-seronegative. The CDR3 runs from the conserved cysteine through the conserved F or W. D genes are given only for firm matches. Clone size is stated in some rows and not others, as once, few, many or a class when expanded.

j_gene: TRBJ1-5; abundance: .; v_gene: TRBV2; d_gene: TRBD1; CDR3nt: TGTGCCAGCAGTGCTGGACAGGTGAACGGGCAGCCCCAGCATTTT; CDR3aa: CASSAGQVNGQPQHF
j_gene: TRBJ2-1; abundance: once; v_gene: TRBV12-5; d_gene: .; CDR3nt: TGTGCTAGTGGTTTGTGGCAGTTTCAGAATGAGCAGTTCTTC; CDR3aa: CASGLWQFQNEQFF
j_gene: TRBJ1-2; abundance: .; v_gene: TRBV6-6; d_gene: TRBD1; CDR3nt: TGTGCCAGTGGGACAGGGAGTGGCTATGGCTACACCTTC; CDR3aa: CASGTGSGYGYTF
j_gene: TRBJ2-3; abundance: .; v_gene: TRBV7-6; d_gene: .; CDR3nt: TGTGCCAGCAGTTCAAGCACAGATACGCAGTATTTT; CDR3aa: CASSSSTDTQYF
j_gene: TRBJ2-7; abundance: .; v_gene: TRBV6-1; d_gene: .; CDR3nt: TGTGCCAGCAGTGACTTTCCCCGCGCCTACGAGCAGTACTTC; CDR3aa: CASSDFPRAYEQYF
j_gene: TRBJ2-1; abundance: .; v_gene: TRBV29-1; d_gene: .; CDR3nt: TGCAGCGACGCAGGAGGGTATGAGCAGTTCTTC; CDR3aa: CSDAGGYEQFF
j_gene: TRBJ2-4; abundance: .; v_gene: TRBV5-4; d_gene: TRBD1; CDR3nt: TGTGCCAGCAGCTCGGGACAGGGTTTGGGAAACATTCAGTACTTC; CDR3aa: CASSSGQGLGNIQYF
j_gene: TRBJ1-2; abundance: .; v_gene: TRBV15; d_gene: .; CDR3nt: TGTGCCACCAGCAGAGAGCAGGGGATCTATGGCTACACCTTC; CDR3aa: CATSREQGIYGYTF
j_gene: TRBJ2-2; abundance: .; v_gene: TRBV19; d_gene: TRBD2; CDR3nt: TGTGCCAGTAGTATAGCGAGCGGGAGGTGGAACACCGGGGAGCTGTTTTTT; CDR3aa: CASSIASGRWNTGELFF
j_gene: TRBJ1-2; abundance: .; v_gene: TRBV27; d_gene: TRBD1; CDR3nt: TGTGCCAGCAGTTCAAGACAGGGGGCGAATAACTTAAGAGGCTACACCTTC; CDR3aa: CASSSRQGANNLRGYTF
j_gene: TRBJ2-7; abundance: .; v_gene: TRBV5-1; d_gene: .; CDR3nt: TGCGCCAGCAGCTTGAGATACAGGGACGAGCAGTACTTC; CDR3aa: CASSLRYRDEQYF
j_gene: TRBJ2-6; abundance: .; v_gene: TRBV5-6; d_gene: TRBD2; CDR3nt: TGTGCCAGCAGCTTGCTCAATAGCGGGCTTTCTGGGGCCAACGTCCTGACTTTC; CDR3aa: CASSLLNSGLSGANVLTF
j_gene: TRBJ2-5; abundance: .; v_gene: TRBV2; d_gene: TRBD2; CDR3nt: TGTGCCAGCAGGGGGACTAGCGGCCAAGAGACCCAGTACTTC; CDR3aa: CASRGTSGQETQYF
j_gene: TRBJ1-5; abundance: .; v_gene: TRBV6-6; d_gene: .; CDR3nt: TGTGCCAGCAGCGAGCTAGGACTGCTTGATCAGCCCCAGCATTTT; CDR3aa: CASSELGLLDQPQHF
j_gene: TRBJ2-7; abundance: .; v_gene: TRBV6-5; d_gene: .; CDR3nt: TGTGCCAGCCAACTAGCAACTCTCTCCTACGAGCAGTACTTC; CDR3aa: CASQLATLSYEQYF
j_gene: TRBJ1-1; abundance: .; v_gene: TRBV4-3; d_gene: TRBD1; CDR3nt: TGCGCCAGCAGCCAAGATAGGGACAGGGGGCCTGAAGCTTTCTTT; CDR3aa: CASSQDRDRGPEAFF
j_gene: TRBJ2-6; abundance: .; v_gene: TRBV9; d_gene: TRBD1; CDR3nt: TGTGCCAGCAGCGTTGATGCAGGGGGTAGCTCTGGGGCCAACGTCCTGACTTTC; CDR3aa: CASSVDAGGSSGANVLTF
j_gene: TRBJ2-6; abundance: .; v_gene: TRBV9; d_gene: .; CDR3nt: TGTGCCAGCAGCGTAGAACAGGGAGGGGGTTCTGGGGCCAACGTCCTGACTTTC; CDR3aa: CASSVEQGGGSGANVLTF
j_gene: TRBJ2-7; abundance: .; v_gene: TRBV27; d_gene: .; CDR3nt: TGTGCCAGCGGAGAAACTACTTACGAGCAGTACTTC; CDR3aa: CASGETTYEQYF
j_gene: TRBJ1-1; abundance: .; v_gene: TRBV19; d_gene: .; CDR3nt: TGTGCCAGTAGTATATCATTATTGATAGGGGACACTGAAGCTTTCTTT; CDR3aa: CASSISLLIGDTEAFF
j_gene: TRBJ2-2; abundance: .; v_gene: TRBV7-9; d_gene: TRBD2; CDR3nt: TGTGCCAGCAGCCCCACTAGCGGGAGGGCGTTCGGGGAGCTGTTTTTT; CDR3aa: CASSPTSGRAFGELFF
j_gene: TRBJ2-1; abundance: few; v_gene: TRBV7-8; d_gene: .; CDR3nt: TGTGCCAGCAGCTTAGATTTGACAGATCGGTTCTTC; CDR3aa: CASSLDLTDRFF
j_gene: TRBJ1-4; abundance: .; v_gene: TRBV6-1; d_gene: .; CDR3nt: TGTGCCAGCAGTGACTACAGGGTGGGCGTCCGTGAAAAACTGTTTTTT; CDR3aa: CASSDYRVGVREKLFF
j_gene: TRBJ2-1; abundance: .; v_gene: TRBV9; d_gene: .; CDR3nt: TGTGCCAGCAGCGTAGCGGGGGGCGGAGGCAATGAGCAGTTCTTC; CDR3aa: CASSVAGGGGNEQFF
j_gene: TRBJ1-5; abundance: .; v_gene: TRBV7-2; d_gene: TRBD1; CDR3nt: TGTGCCAGCAGCCCCCGGGACAGGGGTGAGCAGCCCCAGCATTTT; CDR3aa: CASSPRDRGEQPQHF
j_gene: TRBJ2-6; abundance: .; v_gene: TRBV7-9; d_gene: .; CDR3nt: TGTGCCAGCAGCTGGCAGGGCGCTGGGGCCAACGTCCTGACTTTC; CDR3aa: CASSWQGAGANVLTF
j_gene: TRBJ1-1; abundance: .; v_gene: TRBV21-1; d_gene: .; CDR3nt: TGTGCCAGCAGCAAAGAGGAGGGGCCCCTAGTCCCTGAAGCTTTCTTT; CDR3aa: CASSKEEGPLVPEAFF
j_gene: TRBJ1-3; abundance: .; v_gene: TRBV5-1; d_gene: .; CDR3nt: TGCGCCAGCAGCTTGGGGCCGGGAGCCTCTGGAAACACCATATATTTT; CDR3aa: CASSLGPGASGNTIYF
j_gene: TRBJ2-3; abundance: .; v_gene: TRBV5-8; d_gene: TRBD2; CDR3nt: TGTGCCAGCAGCTTCAACGGGGGGGCGTTTCGGGGCACAGATACGCAGTATTTT; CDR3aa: CASSFNGGAFRGTDTQYF
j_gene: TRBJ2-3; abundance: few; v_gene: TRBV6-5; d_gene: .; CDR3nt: TGTGCCAGCAGTGGGGGGGGCGCAGATACGCAGTATTTT; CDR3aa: CASSGGGADTQYF
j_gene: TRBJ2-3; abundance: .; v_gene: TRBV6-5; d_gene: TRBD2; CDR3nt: TGTGCCAGCAGTTCCGGACTAGCGGGACTAGATACGCAGTATTTT; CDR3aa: CASSSGLAGLDTQYF
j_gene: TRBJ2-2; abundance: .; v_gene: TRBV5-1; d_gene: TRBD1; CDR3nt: TGCGCCAGCAGCTGGACAGGGGGCGTTTTCACCGGGGAGCTGTTTTTT; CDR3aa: CASSWTGGVFTGELFF
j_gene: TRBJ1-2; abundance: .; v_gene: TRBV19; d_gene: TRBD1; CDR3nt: TGTGCCAGTAGTTGGGACAGATTTTATGGCTACACCTTC; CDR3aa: CASSWDRFYGYTF
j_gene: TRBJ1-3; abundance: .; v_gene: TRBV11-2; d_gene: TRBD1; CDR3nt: TGTGCCAGCAGCTGGGGACAGGGGTGGTCCAACACCATATATTTT; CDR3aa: CASSWGQGWSNTIYF
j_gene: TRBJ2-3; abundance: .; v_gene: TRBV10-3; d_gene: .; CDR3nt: TGTGCCATCAGTGAGGCGGGGACAGATACGCAGTATTTT; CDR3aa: CAISEAGTDTQYF
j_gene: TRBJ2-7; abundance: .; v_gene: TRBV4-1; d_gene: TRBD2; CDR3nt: TGCGCCAGCAGCCAAGTTGAGACTAGCTCTTCCCCCTCCTACGAGCAGTACTTC; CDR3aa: CASSQVETSSSPSYEQYF
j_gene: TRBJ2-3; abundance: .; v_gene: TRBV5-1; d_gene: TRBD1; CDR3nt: TGCGCCAGCAGACTACCGGGACAGGGGGCAGATACGCAGTATTTT; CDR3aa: CASRLPGQGADTQYF
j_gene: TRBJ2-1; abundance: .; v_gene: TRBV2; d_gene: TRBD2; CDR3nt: TGTGCCAGCAGTCCTAATAGCGGGAGGGCCTACAATGAGCAGTTCTTC; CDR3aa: CASSPNSGRAYNEQFF
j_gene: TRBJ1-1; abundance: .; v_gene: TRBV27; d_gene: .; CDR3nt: TGTGCCAGCAGACCCGAAGGACGAGGGAAAGCTGAAGCTTTCTTT; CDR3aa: CASRPEGRGKAEAFF
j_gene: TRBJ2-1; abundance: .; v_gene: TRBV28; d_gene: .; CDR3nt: TGTGCCAGCGGCCTAGGTAAAGGGTTCTTC; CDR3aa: CASGLGKGFF
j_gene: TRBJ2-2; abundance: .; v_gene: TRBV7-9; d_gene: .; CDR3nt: TGTGCCAGCAGCTTATACGCGTCCGGCGGGGAGCTGTTTTTT; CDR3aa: CASSLYASGGELFF
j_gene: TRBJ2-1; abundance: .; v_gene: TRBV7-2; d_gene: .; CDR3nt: TGTGCCAGCAGCTTAGTTGGCAGGGGCAATGAGCAGTTCTTC; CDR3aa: CASSLVGRGNEQFF
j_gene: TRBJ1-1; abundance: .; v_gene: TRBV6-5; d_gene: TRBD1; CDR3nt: TGTGCCAGCAGTTACTGGGGACAGGATGAAGCTTTCTTT; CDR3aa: CASSYWGQDEAFF
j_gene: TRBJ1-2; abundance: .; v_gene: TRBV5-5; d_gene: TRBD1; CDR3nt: TGTGCCAGCAGCTTGGCCCTTGGGACAGGGATTACCTATGGCTACACCTTC; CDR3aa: CASSLALGTGITYGYTF
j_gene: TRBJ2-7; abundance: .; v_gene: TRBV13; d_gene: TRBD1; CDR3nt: TGTGCCAGCAGCTTGACAGGGGGCGTGGACGAGCAGTACTTC; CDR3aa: CASSLTGGVDEQYF
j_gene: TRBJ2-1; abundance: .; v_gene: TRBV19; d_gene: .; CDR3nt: TGTGCCAGTAGTCCTTTCTGGACTCGAGAGCAGTTCTTC; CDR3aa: CASSPFWTREQFF
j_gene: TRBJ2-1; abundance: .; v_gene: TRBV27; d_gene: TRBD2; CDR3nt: TGTGCCAGCAGTCCAGTGGGACTAGCGAACTACAATGAGCAGTTCTTC; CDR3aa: CASSPVGLANYNEQFF
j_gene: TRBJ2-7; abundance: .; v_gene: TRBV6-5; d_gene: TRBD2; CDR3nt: TGTGCCAGCAGTTCACCGGGACTAGCGGGACCCTACGAGCAGTACTTC; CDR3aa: CASSSPGLAGPYEQYF
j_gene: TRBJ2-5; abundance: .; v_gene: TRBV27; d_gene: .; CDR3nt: TGTGCCAGCAGCCGCAGCGTCGCGGGGGAGACCCAGTACTTC; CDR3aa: CASSRSVAGETQYF
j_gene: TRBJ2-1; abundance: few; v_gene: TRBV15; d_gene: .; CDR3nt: TGTGCCACCAGCAGAGCAGACTTCTCCTACAATGAGCAGTTCTTC; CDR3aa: CATSRADFSYNEQFF
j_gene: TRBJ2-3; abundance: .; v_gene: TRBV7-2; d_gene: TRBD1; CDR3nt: TGTGCCAGCAGCTTAGAGGGGGCATTGGATACGCAGTATTTT; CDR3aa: CASSLEGALDTQYF
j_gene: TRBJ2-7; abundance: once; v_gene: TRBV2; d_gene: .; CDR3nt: TGTGCCAGCAGCCCGCGCTACGAGCAGTACTTC; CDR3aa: CASSPRYEQYF
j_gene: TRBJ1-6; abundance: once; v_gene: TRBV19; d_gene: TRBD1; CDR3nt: TGTGCCAGTAGTACTTCCCGGGACAGCTCCTATAATTCACCCCTCCACTTT; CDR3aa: CASSTSRDSSYNSPLHF
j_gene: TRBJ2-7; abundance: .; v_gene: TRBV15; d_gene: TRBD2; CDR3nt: TGTGCCACCAGCAGAGATCTTTCGGGAGGCCTTATAGAGCAGTACTTC; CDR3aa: CATSRDLSGGLIEQYF
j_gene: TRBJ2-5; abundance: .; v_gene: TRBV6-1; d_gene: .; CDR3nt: TGTGCCAGCAGTGAATGGGCTATCCAAGAGACCCAGTACTTC; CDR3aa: CASSEWAIQETQYF
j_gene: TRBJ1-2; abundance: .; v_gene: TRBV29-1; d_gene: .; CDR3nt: TGCAGCGTTGACCAGCGATCTAACTATGGCTACACCTTC; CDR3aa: CSVDQRSNYGYTF
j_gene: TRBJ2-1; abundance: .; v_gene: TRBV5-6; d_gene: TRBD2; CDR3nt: TGTGCCAGCAGCACCCCGGGACTAGCGGGAGTTGGTTTCTACAATGAGCAGTTCTTC; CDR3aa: CASSTPGLAGVGFYNEQFF
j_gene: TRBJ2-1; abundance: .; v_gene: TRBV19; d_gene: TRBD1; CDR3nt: TGTGCCAGTAGTAGTGACAGGGGGAGGGCCTACAATGAGCAGTTCTTC; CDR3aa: CASSSDRGRAYNEQFF
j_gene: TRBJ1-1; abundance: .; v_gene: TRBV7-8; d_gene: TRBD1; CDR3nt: TGTGCCAGCAGCTTAGACAGGGGAAATAGGGAAGCTTTCTTT; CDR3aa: CASSLDRGNREAFF